The entry below describes one T cell receptor beta chain. Antigen unknown. The source of the sample is a study of shared clonotypes between healthy human individuals. Study-level information: Three plates each covered CD4 naive and memory; CD8 naive two, CD8 memory one.

The donors were adults (healthy and HIV-negative) with no recent acute infections or vaccinations. Study observations and caveats: A reduction in generation probabilities was seen for non-shared clonotypes relative to those shared by all four donors.

The CDR3 contains 16 residues. J lost 2 bases, V lost 7 bases, and 11 bases had no gene match. CDR1 and CDR2 from the germline V gene are MDHEN and SYDVKM. The assay used deep level. Clones were sequenced by immunoSEQ multiplex PCR, and TCRdb holds only the in-frame ones, with some missing. This table has around 1.5 million clones, 95% to 99% appearing once. This chain joins TRBV28 and TRBJ2-3; 8 bases line up with TRBD2. The material sequenced was naive CD4+ T cells sorted from blood. This sample's subset: CD45RA+ positively selected. The source of this sequence is a man in his thirties or forties in good health. CDR3 nucleotides: TGTGCCAGCACCCCGGGAGGGCGGGGGAACACAGATACGCAGTATTTT. Amino acid sequence: CASTPGGRGNTDTQYF.